This T cell receptor beta chain was documented in a study of T-cell reconstitution after alpha-beta-depleted transplantation in children (dated by TCRdb to 2016 to 2017). Background for the entire study: T-cell immune reconstitution after TCRalphabeta/CD19-depleted allogeneic hematopoietic cell transplantation in children was quantitatively tracked in the study by means of TCR repertoire profiling. Results the study describes overall, beyond this receptor: In some patients, the high TCRbeta diversity seen at day 60 was put down to recipient T cells and intrathymic progenitors that had survived conditioning. Apparently early alphabetaT-cell count recovery about two months after transplant reportedly relied on only several hundred rapidly expanded clones derived from non-depleted graft cells. The frequencies of hyperexpanded clones fell over the following months, and after one year, T-cell counts and TCRbeta diversity were mostly attributed to newly produced T cells.

Library generation was performed with PCR. Data came from an Illumina HiSeq 2500. TCR library preparation used molecular barcoding, with unique molecular identifiers applied to normalize quantification of the TCRbeta repertoire. The raw public reads went through TCRdb reprocessing: fastp at Q25, MiXCR clone calling, in-frame beta chains kept. Under each unique CDR3 protein, matching rows form one entry showing the most common genes and DNA. This sample lists 480,000 or so distinct CDR3 sequences; more than 9% were detected once. The ten largest account for around 2% of the sample. This clonotype was found many times. The target of this receptor is not known. The input lacks base qualities; no much larger clone sits a single base away. The treatment or condition label, as the study defines it: allogeneic hematopoietic cell transplantation with graft depleted of TCRalphabeta T cells and CD19 B cells. The children who served as transplant recipients had been given grafts of TCRalphabeta/CD19-depleted allogeneic hematopoietic cells.

The V end loses 0 bases and the J end loses 3 bases, and a stretch of 12 bases separates them. Reading from cysteine to phenylalanine, the CDR3 counts 15 amino acids. Only the CDR3 DNA is retained, 45 bases long and in frame from the first base. Looking up the germline V gene yields CDR1 LGHNA and CDR2 YSLEER. The V and J genes are TRBV4-3 and TRBJ2-7; matching of 5 bases hints at TRBD1 as the D gene. The source of this sequence is a child under 10 years old with inherited bone marrow failure, due to receive a stem cell transplant. Source: PBMCs, taken before TCRalphabeta/CD19-depleted stem cell transplant. Here is the DNA: TGCGCCAGCAGCCAAGAACAGGAAATCTTCTACGAGCAGTACTTC. Its protein is CASSQEQEIFYEQYF.